The rows below give T cell receptor beta chains drawn from one sample of a study of T cells in Graves' hyperthyroidism and ophthalmopathy. Via MiXCR, TCRdb re-called the multiplex PCR reads, giving one row per CDR3 protein. The repertoire includes some 180,000 distinct CDR3 sequences, 17% of them detected once, and about 56% sits in the top ten. Sequences were obtained from blood. The receptors here all came from a woman in her forties or fifties with Graves' hyperthyroidism. CDR3s include the opening cysteine and the closing phenylalanine or tryptophan.

cdr3_aa,j_call,cdr3_length,v_call
CASRRALGRASYNEQFF,TRBJ2-1,17,TRBV6-1
CAISEPGREDNNEQFF,TRBJ2-1,16,TRBV10-3
CASTLTSENTEAFF,TRBJ1-1,14,TRBV11-1
CASSLSRYEEYEQYF,TRBJ2-7,15,TRBV27
CASIDGGRAGGQTQYF,TRBJ2-5,16,TRBV6-1
CASSHRENQPQHF,TRBJ1-5,13,TRBV28
CASSTGWGLAGSEQFF,TRBJ2-1,16,TRBV9
CASSVSGASNEQFF,TRBJ2-1,14,TRBV10-1
CASNLNTGAGETQYF,TRBJ2-5,15,TRBV7-9
CASSLDRVLWGANVLTF,TRBJ2-6,17,TRBV27
CASIKAPHQPQHF,TRBJ1-5,13,TRBV6-1
CASSQESGQGASGYTF,TRBJ1-2,16,TRBV4-1
CASSFRETTGELFF,TRBJ2-2,14,TRBV27
CASRGADTQYF,TRBJ2-3,11,TRBV28
CASSQSGSLYNEQFF,TRBJ2-1,15,TRBV13
CASSIGLAGPGELFF,TRBJ2-2,15,TRBV19
CITSGGSENEQFF,TRBJ2-1,13,TRBV29-1
CASRNPQGADTEAFF,TRBJ1-1,15,TRBV19
CASSRDLAGRVNEQFF,TRBJ2-1,16,TRBV3-1
CAISEPRQNTGELFF,TRBJ2-2,15,TRBV10-3
CASSYLRGNYCYTF,TRBJ1-2,14,TRBV6-5
CASSSWDGYTF,TRBJ1-2,11,TRBV7-8
CASSQLGGYNEQFF,TRBJ2-1,14,TRBV3-1
CASRQRLAGGRNEQFF,TRBJ2-1,16,TRBV5-5
CASSVGAGGPVDEQFF,TRBJ2-1,16,TRBV9
CATSRDLGQGSNEQYF,TRBJ2-7,16,TRBV15
CASSFINSNQPQHF,TRBJ1-5,14,TRBV12-3/TRBV12-4
CAWTPWDRLQMTIMNTEAFF,TRBJ1-1,20,TRBV30
CASSFLTTPVGPDTQYF,TRBJ2-3,17,TRBV12-3/TRBV12-4
CASSEIRGGKGNEQSF,TRBJ2-1,16,TRBV6-1
CSASHEGLRSPLHF,TRBJ1-6,14,TRBV20-1
CASSPPGGNQPQHF,TRBJ1-5,14,TRBV18
CASSPRDRVWSEQYF,TRBJ2-7,15,TRBV27
CASSWGQGTYGYTF,TRBJ1-2,14,TRBV2
CASSRWRNTIYF,TRBJ1-3,12,TRBV13
CASSPESAGGEEAFF,TRBJ1-1,15,TRBV18
CAWSVAVAGEAFF,TRBJ1-1,13,TRBV30
CASSRTSSYEQYF,TRBJ2-7,13,TRBV14
CASSGTSGETQYF,TRBJ2-5,13,TRBV10-2
CASSRTSGVNTGELFF,TRBJ2-2,16,TRBV7-8
CASSGRQGAYQETQYF,TRBJ2-5,16,TRBV2
CASSLVAFNEQFF,TRBJ2-1,13,TRBV11-2
CSAFRDRGETQYF,TRBJ2-5,13,TRBV20-1
CASSLPGLAGVSNEQFF,TRBJ2-1,17,TRBV7-3
CASSQKTGDFQETQYF,TRBJ2-5,16,TRBV4-1
CSASSSGRPHNEQFF,TRBJ2-1,15,TRBV20-1
CASSLKMAGSETQYF,TRBJ2-5,15,TRBV5-1
CASSSPSGAGEGEQFF,TRBJ2-1,16,TRBV7-9